The entry that follows covers one TCR beta chain sequence. Its antigen is currently not known. Base qualities are not provided; no much larger clone lies one nucleotide away. TCRbeta CDR3 regions were amplified from genomic DNA by means of the immunoSEQ Assay, a bias-controlled multiplex PCR. The study's processing was this. The number of nucleated cells in each sample was estimated by amplification of reference gene primers within the assay. To quantify the absolute abundance of each unique TCRbeta CDR3 rearrangement, sequence reads were collapsed and filtered. For each sample, productive Simpson clonality was calculated by taking the square root of Simpson's diversity index across productive rearrangements. This is the immuneACCESS table as TCRdb keeps it, with only in-frame sequences that have V and J called. A part of the clones is gone; compared with another copy, unresolved V genes explain less than half, and the rest is unexplained. The V and J calls and clone size come from that table; D and trimming were worked out from the DNA. This sample gives some 82,000 clones in total; around 91% of them show up just once. The ten largest clones add up to 1.5% to 2% of the sample.

This sample was included in a study of blood T cell repertoires in COVID-19 (TCRdb year 2020). Describing the broader study: The collaborator samples originated in the United States, Italy and Spain and spanned the acute and convalescent phases of COVID-19. The material from the prospective study consisted of cDNA or gDNA derived from T cells, B-cell-depleted T cells, or PBMCs. The dataset comprised deeply sampled blood TCRbeta repertoires from subjects exposed to, actively infected with, or recovered from COVID-19. The repertoires were released in a freely available public database meant as a resource for research on the immune response to SARS-CoV-2. The samples were drawn from the first 160 participants of the ongoing ImmuneRACE study and from 950 to 1,500 subjects provided by 6 global collaborators. Nearly every sample came with metadata listing a de-identified subject ID, COVID-19 status, age in years and sex. Where available, HLA class I and class II types were obtained from metadata supplied by the sample provider rather than from assay-based typing. The investigation overall reported the following: The quantity of clinical and demographic metadata differed by source and by participant and was supplied without curation.

The CDR3, cysteine through phenylalanine, is 14 amino acids long. The sequence is cut down to CDR3 DNA, 42 bases in frame from base 1. CDR1 is given as MNHEY and CDR2 as SVGAGI, both from the germline V gene. From V the trimming removes 7 bases and from J it removes 4 bases, while the gene matches leave 6 bases of the junction unaccounted for. Whole blood was collected in K2EDTA tubes by collaborating institutions according to the institutions' own protocols. Collaborator samples were shipped for TCRbeta analysis as frozen whole blood, isolated PBMCs, or DNA extracted from either sample type. The chain was built from TRBV6-5 and TRBJ2-1, and TRBD2 aligns with 8 junction nucleotides. Sequences were obtained from peripheral blood. The clonotype was recovered from a woman between 50 and 59 years old in a cohort sampled during active COVID-19. CDR3 loop: CASTTGGSYNEQFF. The DNA is as follows: TGTGCCAGCACGACGGGGGGGTCATACAATGAGCAGTTCTTC.